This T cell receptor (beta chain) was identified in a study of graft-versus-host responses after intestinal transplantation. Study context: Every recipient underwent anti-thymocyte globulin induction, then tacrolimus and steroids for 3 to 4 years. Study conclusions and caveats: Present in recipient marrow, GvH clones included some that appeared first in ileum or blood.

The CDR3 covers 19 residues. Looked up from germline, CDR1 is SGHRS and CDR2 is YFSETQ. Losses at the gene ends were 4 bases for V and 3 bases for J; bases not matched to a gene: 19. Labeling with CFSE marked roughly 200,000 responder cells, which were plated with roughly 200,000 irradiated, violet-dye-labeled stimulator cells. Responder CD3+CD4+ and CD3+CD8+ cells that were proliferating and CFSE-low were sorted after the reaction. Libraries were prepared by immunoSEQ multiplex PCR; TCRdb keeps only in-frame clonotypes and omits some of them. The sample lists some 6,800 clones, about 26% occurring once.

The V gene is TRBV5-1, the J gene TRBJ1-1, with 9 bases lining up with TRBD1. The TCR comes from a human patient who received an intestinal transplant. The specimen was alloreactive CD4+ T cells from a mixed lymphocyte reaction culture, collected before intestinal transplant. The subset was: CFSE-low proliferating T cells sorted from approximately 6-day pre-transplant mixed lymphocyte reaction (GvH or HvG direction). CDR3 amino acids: CASSATGTGLYIRDTEAFF. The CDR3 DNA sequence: TGCGCCAGCAGCGCGACCGGGACAGGGTTATATATCCGGGACACTGAAGCTTTCTTT.